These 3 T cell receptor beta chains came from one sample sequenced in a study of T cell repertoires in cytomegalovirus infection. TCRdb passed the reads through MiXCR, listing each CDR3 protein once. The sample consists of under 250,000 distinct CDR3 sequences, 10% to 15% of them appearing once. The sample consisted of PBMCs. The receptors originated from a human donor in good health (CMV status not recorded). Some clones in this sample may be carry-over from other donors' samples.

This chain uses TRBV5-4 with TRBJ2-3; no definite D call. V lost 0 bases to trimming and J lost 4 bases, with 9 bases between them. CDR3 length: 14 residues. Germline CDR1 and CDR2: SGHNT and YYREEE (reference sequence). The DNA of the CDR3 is TGTGCCAGCAGCTTGGGGGGTAACGCAGATACGCAGTATTTT. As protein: CASSLGGNADTQYF.

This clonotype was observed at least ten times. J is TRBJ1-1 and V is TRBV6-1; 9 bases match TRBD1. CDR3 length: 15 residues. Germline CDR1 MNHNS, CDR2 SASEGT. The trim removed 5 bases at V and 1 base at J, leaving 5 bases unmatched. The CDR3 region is CASSPTGGANTEAFF. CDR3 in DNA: TGTGCCAGCAGTCCGACAGGGGGGGCGAACACTGAAGCTTTCTTT.

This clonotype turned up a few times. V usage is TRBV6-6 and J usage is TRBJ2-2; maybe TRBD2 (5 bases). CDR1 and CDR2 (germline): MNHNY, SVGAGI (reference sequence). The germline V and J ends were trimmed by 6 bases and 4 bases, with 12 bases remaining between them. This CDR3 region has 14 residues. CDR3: CASSLVTSTGELFF. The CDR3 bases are TGTGCCAGCAGCCTTGTTACTAGCACCGGGGAGCTGTTTTTT.